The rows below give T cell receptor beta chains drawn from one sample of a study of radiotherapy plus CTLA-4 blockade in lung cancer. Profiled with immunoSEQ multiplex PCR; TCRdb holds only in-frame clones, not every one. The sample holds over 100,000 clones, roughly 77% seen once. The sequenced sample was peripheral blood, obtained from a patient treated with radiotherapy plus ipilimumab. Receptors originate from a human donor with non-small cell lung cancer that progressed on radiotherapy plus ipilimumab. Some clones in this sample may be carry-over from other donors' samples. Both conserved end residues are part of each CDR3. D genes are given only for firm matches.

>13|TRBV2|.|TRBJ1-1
TGTGCCAGCAGGGACAACATGAACACTGAAGCTTTCTTT
CASRDNMNTEAFF
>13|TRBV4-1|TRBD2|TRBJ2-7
TGCGCCAGCAGCCGCGGGAGCAGCGACGAGCAGTACTTC
CASSRGSSDEQYF
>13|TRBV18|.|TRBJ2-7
TGTGCCAGCTCACCACGGGGCAGTTACGAGCAGTACTTC
CASSPRGSYEQYF
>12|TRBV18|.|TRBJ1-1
TGTGCCAGCTCACCACGGATCTCTAAAGCTTTCTTT
CASSPRISKAFF
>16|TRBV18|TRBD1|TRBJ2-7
TGTGCCAGCTCACCTCCGACAGGGTTGAGCTCCTACGAGCAGTACTTC
CASSPPTGLSSYEQYF
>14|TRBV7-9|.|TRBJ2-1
TGTGCCAGCAGCGCGGAATTCGTCTACAATGAGCAGTTCTTC
CASSAEFVYNEQFF
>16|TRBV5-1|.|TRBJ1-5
TGCGCCAGCAGACGGGGGTTGGGGGCTGACGATCAGCCCCAGCATTTT
CASRRGLGADDQPQHF
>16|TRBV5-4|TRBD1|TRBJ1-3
TGTGCCAGCACAACGAACAGGGGGCACTCTGGAAACACCATATATTTT
CASTTNRGHSGNTIYF
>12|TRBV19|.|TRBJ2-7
TGTGCCAGTAGTATGAATCGGTACGAGCAGTACTTC
CASSMNRYEQYF
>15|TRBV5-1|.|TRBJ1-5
TGCGCCAGCAGCTTGGGAAGACAGATTCTCCAGCCCCAGCATTTT
CASSLGRQILQPQHF
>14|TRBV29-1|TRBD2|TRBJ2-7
TGCAGCGTAAAGACTAGCGGGGGCCCCGGCGAGCAGTACTTC
CSVKTSGGPGEQYF
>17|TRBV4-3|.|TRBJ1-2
TGCGCCAGCAGCCACTCGTCCACCGAGGGACGGACATATGGCTACACCTTC
CASSHSSTEGRTYGYTF
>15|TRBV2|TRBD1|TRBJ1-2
TGTGCCAGCAGTGAACAATGGGGGACAGGGGTGGGCTACACCTTC
CASSEQWGTGVGYTF
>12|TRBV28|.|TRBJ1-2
TGTGCCAGCAGTCTAAGGGGATATGGCTACACCTTC
CASSLRGYGYTF
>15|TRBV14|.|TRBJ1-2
TGTGCCAGCAGCCAGAGGATTGGGGGTAGCTATGGCTACACCTTC
CASSQRIGGSYGYTF
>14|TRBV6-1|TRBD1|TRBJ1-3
TGTGCCAGCAAGGACAGGGTTACTGGAAACACCATATATTTT
CASKDRVTGNTIYF
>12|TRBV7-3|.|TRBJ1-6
TGTGCCAGCAGCCATCCCAATTCACCCCTCCACTTT
CASSHPNSPLHF
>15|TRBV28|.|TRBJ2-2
TGTGCCAGCAGTAGCCCGGGACAGAACACCGGGGAGCTGTTTTTT
CASSSPGQNTGELFF
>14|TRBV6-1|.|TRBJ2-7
TGTGCCAGCAGTGAATCGGGGAACCCCTACGAGCAGTACTTC
CASSESGNPYEQYF
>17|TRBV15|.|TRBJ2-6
TGTGCCACCAGCAGAAGCTTCGGGCGGGCGGGGGCCAACGTCCTGACTTTC
CATSRSFGRAGANVLTF
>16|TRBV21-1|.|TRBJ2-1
TGTGCCAGCAGCAGCAGGGGAAAGGGGGGGTACAATGAGCAGTTCTTC
CASSSRGKGGYNEQFF
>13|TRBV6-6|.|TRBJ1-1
TGTGCCAGCAGTTACACGGGGGGCGGGGGAGCTTTCTTT
CASSYTGGGGAFF
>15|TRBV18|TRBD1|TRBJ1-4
TGTGCCAGCTCACCACCGATACAGGGGGGTGAAAAACTGTTTTTT
CASSPPIQGGEKLFF
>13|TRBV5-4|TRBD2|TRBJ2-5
TGTGCCAGCAGCTTGAGCCTAGCGGGGGACCAGTACTTC
CASSLSLAGDQYF
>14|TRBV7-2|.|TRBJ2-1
TGTGCCAGCAGCTTCGGCGGGGCACAGGTGGAGCAGTTCTTC
CASSFGGAQVEQFF
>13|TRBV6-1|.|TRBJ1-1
TGTGCCAGCAGTGAACAACATACCACTGAAGCTTTCTTT
CASSEQHTTEAFF
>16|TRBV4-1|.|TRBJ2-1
TGCGCCAGCAGCCAAGTTGGAGGGGGGGCCCTGAATGAGCAGTTCTTC
CASSQVGGGALNEQFF